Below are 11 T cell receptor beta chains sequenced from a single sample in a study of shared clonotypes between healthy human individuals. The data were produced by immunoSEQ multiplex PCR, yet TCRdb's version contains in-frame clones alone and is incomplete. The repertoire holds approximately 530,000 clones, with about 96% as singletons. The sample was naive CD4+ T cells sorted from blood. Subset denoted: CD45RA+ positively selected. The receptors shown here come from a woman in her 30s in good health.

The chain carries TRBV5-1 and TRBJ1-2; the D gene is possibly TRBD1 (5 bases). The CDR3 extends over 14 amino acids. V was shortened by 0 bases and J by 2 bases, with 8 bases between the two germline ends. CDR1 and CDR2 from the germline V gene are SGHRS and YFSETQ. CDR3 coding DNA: TGCGCCAGCAGCTTGGACAGGCAAAACTATGGCTACACCTTC. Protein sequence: CASSLDRQNYGYTF.

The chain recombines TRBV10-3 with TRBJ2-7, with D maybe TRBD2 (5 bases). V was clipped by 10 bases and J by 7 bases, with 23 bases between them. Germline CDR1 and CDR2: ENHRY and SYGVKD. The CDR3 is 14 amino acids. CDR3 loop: CATRHTRNPEEQYF. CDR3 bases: TGTGCCACCAGACACACTAGAAATCCGGAAGAGCAGTACTTC.

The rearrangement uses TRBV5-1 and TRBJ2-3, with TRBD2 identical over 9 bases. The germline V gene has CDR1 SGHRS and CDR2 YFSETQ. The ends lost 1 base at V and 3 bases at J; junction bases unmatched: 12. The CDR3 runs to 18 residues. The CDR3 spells CASSLPGTSRGVTDTQYF. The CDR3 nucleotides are TGCGCCAGCAGCTTGCCCGGGACTAGCAGGGGGGTGACAGATACGCAGTATTTT. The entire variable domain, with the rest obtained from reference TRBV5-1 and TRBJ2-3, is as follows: KAGVTQTPRYLIKTRGQQVTLSCSPISGHRSVSWYQQTPGQGLQFLFEYFSETQRNKGNFPGRFSGRQFSNSRSEMNVSTLELGDSALYLCASSLPGTSRGVTDTQYFGPGTRLTVL.

This CDR3 is CASSYSPGGRGQPQHF. The CDR3 nucleotides are TGTGCCAGCAGTTACTCGCCAGGGGGAAGGGGTCAGCCCCAGCATTTT. The V and J genes are TRBV6-5 and TRBJ1-5, with 7 positions matching TRBD1. With V trimmed by 0 bases and J by 6 bases, 8 bases remained unmatched. The CDR3 extends over 16 amino acids. Germline assignment: CDR1 MNHEY and CDR2 SVGAGI.

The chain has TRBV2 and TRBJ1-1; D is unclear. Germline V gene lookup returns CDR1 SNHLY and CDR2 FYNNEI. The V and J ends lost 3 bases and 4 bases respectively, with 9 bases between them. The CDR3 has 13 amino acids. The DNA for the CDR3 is TGTGCCAGCAGTGATTACGGGGTCACTGAAGCTTTCTTT. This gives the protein CASSDYGVTEAFF.

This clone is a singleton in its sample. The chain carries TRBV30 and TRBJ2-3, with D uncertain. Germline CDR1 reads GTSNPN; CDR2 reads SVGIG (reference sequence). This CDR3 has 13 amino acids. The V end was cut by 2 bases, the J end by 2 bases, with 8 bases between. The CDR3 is CAWSTLYTDTQYF. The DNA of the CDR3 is TGTGCCTGGAGTACACTTTACACAGATACGCAGTATTTT. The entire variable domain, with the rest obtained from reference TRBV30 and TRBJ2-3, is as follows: SQTIHQWPATLVQPVGSPLSLECTVEGTSNPNLYWYRQAAGRGLQLLFYSVGIGQISSEVPQNLSASRPQDRQFILSSKKLLLSDSGFYLCAWSTLYTDTQYFGPGTRLTVL.

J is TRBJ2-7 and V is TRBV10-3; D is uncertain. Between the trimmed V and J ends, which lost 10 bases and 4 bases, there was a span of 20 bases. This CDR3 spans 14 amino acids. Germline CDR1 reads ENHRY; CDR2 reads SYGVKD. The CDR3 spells CATGPGASVYEQYF. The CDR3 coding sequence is TGTGCCACCGGCCCCGGCGCCAGCGTATACGAGCAGTACTTC.

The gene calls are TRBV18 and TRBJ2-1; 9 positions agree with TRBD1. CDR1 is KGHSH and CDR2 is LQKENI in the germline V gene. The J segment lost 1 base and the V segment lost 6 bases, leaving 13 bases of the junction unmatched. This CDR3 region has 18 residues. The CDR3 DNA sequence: TGTGCCAGCTCCCAACTCGCACAGGGGGCTGGGTCCTACAATGAGCAGTTCTTC. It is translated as CASSQLAQGAGSYNEQFF.

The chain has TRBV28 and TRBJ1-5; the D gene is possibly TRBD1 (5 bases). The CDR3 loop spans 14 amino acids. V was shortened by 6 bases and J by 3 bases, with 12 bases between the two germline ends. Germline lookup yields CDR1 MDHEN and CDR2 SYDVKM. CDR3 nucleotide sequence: TGTGCCAGCAGCAGACAGATGAACAATCAGCCCCAGCATTTT. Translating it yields CASSRQMNNQPQHF.

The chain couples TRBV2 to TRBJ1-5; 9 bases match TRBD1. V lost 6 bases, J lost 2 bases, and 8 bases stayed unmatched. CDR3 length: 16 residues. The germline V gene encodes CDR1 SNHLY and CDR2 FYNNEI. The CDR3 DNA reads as TGTGCCAGCAGCCAGCCAGGGGACAGGGGCAATCAGCCCCAGCATTTT. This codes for CASSQPGDRGNQPQHF.

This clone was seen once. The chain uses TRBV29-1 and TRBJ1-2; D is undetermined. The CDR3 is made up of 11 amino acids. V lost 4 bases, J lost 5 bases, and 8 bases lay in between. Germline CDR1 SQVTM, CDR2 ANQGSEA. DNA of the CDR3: TGCAGCGTTGGCGGGAGTTATGGCTACACCTTC. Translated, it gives CSVGGSYGYTF.